These 5 T cell receptor beta chains came from one sample sequenced in a study of blood T cell repertoires in COVID-19. The table came from immunoSEQ multiplex PCR; TCRdb's copy has only in-frame clones and leaves some out. Of approximately 150,000 clones in the sample, about 80% are singletons; the top ten hold 2% to 3%. Sequencing was carried out using PBMCs or T cells enriched from blood (not recorded which). Receptors originate from a man in his forties with acute COVID-19.

The rearrangement links TRBV18 to TRBJ2-2, with a possible D match to TRBD2 (6 bases). Trimming pared 6 bases from V and 8 bases from J, leaving 22 bases between. The length of the CDR3 is 16 residues. The germline CDR1 and CDR2 sequences are KGHSH and LQKENI. The CDR3 bases are TGTGCCAGCTCGTCTTTTTCCGGGACTCAGACAGGGGAGCTGTTTTTT. Amino acids: CASSSFSGTQTGELFF.

The table lists this clone with a few counts. The V gene is TRBV27, the J gene TRBJ2-7, with 10 nucleotides matching TRBD2. The germline CDR1 and CDR2 sequences are MNHEY and SMNVEV (reference sequence). This CDR3 is built from 14 residues. Trimming at V came to 9 bases and at J to 1 base, leaving 6 bases not matched to a gene. The CDR3 DNA follows: TGTGCCAGTAGACCTAGCGGGAGATCCTACGAGCAGTACTTC. Translating gives CASRPSGRSYEQYF.

The rearrangement uses TRBV27 and TRBJ2-5; D possibly corresponds to TRBD1 (6 bases). V lost 4 bases and J lost 3, with 18 bases in between. CDR3 length: 16 residues. CDR1 and CDR2 from the germline V gene are MNHEY and SMNVEV (reference sequence). The CDR3 here is CASSSQGPPSEETQYF. CDR3 nucleotides: TGTGCCAGCAGTTCCCAGGGGCCCCCCTCTGAAGAGACCCAGTACTTC.

The V gene is TRBV7-9, the J gene TRBJ1-3; perhaps TRBD1 as D (5 bases). V was pared by 5 bases and J by 4 bases, with 15 bases between. CDR1 SEHNR and CDR2 FQNEAQ come from the germline V gene (reference sequence). The CDR3 spans 15 residues. The CDR3 sequence is CASSTRGGSGNTIYF. The DNA of the CDR3 is TGTGCCAGCAGCACCCGGGGGGGTTCGGGAAACACCATATATTTT.

This clone occurred a few times. The rearrangement joins TRBV6-5 to TRBJ1-3, with D hard to call. V was trimmed by 0 bases and J by 0 bases, leaving 6 bases between them. The CDR3 runs to 15 residues. The V gene's germline CDR1 is MNHEY and CDR2 SVGAGI. The CDR3 protein is CASSYSADSGNTIYF. CDR3 bases: TGTGCCAGCAGTTACTCGGCAGACTCTGGAAACACCATATATTTT.